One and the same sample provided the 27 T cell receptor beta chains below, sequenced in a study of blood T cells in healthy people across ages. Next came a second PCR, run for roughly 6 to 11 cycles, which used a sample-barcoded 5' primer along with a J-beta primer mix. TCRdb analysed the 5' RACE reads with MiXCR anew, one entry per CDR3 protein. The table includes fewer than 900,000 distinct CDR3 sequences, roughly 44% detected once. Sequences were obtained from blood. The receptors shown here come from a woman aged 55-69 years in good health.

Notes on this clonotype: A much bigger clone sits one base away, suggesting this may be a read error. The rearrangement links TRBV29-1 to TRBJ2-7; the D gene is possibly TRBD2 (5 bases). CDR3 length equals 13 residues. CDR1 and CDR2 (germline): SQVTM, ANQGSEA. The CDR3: CNVDPGSSYEQYF. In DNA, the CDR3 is TGCAACGTTGATCCGGGGAGCTCCTACGAGCAGTACTTC.

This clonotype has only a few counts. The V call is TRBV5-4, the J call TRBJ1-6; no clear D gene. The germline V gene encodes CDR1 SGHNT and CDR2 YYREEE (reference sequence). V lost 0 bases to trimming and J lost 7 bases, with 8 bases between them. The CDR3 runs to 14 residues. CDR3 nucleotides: TGTGCCAGCAGCTTGGATCGTCAGAATTCACCCCTCCACTTT. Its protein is CASSLDRQNSPLHF.

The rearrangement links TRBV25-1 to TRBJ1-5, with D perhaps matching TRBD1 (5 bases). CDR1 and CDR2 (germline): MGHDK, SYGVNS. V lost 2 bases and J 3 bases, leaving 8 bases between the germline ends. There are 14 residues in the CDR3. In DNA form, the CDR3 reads TGTGCCAGCAGTGAAACAGGTTTCAATCAGCCCCAGCATTTT. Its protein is CASSETGFNQPQHF. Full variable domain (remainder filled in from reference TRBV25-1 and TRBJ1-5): EADIYQTPRYLVIGTGKKITLECSQTMGHDKMYWYQQDPGMELHLIHYSYGVNSTEKGDLSSESTVSRIRTEHFPLTLESARPSHTSQYLCASSETGFNQPQHFGDGTRLSIL.

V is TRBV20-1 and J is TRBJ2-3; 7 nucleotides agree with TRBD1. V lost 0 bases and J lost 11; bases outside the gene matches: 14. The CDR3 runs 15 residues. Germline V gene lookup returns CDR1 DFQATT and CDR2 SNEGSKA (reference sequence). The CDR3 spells CSARDPGQPGRRQYF. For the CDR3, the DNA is TGCAGTGCTAGAGATCCGGGACAGCCAGGGCGACGGCAGTATTTT.

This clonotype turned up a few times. CDR3 protein: CASSTRTEDQPQHF. For the CDR3, the DNA is TGTGCCAGCAGTACAAGGACAGAGGATCAGCCCCAGCATTTT. The V and J genes are TRBV12-3 or TRBV12-4 and TRBJ1-5; perhaps TRBD1 as D (6 bases). Trimming shortened V by 5 bases and J by 5 bases, and 13 bases separated the two germline ends. This CDR3 has 14 residues.

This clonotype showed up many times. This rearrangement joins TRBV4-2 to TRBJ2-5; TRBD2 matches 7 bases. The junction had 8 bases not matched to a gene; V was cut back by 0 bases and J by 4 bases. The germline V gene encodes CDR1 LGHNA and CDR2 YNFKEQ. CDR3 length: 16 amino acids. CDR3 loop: CASSQEGGLVGETQYF. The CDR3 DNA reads TGTGCCAGCAGCCAAGAAGGCGGACTAGTCGGAGAGACCCAGTACTTC.

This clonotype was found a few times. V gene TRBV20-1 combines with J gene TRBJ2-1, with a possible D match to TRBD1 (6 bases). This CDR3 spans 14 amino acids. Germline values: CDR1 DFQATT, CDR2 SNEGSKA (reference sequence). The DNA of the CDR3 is TGCATTTTGAAACAGGGATCCGCCGTCGATGAGCAGTTCTTC. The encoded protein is CILKQGSAVDEQFF.

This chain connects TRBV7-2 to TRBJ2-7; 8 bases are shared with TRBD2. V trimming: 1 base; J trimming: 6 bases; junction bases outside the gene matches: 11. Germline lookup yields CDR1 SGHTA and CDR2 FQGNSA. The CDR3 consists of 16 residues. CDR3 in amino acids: CASSLELSGSIGEQYF. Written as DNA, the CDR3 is TGTGCCAGCAGCTTAGAGCTAAGCGGGAGTATTGGCGAGCAGTACTTC.

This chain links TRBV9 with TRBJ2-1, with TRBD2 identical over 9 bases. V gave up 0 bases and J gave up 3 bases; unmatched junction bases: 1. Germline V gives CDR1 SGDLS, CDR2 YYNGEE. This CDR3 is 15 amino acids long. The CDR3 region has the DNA TGTGCCAGCAGCGTAGGGACTAGCGACTACAATGAGCAGTTCTTC. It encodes CASSVGTSDYNEQFF.

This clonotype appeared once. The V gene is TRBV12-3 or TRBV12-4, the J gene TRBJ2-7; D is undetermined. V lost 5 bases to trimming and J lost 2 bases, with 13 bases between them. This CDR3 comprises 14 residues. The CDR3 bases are TGTGCCAGCAGTCAAGTCAGTCTTGCCTACGAGCAGTACTTC. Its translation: CASSQVSLAYEQYF.

This chain's CDR3 is CASSQLGGYGYTF. The DNA for the CDR3 is TGTGCCAGCAGCCAACTAGGAGGCTATGGCTACACCTTC. The chain couples TRBV3-1 to TRBJ1-2, with D hard to call. The germline CDR1 and CDR2 sequences are LGHDT and YNNKEL (reference sequence). V lost 2 bases and J 4 bases, leaving 8 bases between the germline ends. This CDR3 spans 13 amino acids.

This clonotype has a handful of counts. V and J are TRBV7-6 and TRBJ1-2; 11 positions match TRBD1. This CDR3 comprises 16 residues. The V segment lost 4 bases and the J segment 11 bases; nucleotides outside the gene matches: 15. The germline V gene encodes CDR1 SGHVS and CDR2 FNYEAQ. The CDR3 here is CASSSSDWTGGLGYTF. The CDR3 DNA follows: TGTGCCAGCAGCTCCAGCGATTGGACAGGGGGCTTGGGGTACACCTTC.

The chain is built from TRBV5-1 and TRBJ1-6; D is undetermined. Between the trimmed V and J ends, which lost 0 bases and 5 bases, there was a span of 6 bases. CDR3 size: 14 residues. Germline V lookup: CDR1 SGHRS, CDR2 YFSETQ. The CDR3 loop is CASSLDPNNSPLHF. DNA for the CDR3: TGCGCCAGCAGCTTGGACCCCAATAATTCACCCCTCCACTTT. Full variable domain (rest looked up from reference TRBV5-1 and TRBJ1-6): KAGVTQTPRYLIKTRGQQVTLSCSPISGHRSVSWYQQTPGQGLQFLFEYFSETQRNKGNFPGRFSGRQFSNSRSEMNVSTLELGDSALYLCASSLDPNNSPLHFGNGTRLTVT.

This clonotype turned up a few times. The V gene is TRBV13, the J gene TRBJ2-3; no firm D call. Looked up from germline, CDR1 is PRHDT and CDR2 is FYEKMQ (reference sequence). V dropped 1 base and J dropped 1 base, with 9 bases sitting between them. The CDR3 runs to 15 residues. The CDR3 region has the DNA TGTGCCAGCAGCTTAGCCCAAACCCGCACAGATACGCAGTATTTT. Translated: CASSLAQTRTDTQYF.

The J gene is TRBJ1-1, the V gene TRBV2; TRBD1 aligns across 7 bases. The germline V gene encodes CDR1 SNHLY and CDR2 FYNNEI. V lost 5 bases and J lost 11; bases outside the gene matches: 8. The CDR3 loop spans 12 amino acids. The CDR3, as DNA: TGTGCCAGCAGTATAGACAGGGATGAGGCTTTCTTT. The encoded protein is CASSIDRDEAFF.

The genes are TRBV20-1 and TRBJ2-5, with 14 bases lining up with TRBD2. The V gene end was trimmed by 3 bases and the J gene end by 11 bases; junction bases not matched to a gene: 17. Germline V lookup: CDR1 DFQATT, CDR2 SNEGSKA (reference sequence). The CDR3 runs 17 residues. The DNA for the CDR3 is TGCAGTGCTAGGAGTGTGGGACTAGCGGGAGCTGGGAATGAGCAGTACTTC. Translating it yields CSARSVGLAGAGNEQYF.

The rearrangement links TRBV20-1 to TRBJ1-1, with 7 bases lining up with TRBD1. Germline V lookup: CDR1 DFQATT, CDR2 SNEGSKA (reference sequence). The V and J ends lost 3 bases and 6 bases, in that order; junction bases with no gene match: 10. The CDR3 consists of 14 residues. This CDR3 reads CSARMTGRGSEAFF. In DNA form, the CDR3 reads TGCAGTGCTAGGATGACAGGGCGGGGCTCTGAAGCTTTCTTT.

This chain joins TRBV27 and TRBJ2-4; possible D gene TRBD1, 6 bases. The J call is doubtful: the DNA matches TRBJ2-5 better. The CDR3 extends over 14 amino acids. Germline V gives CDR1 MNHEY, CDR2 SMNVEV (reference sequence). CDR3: CASRHRDTGETQYF. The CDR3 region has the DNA TGTGCCAGCAGACACAGGGACACCGGAGAGACCCAGTACTTC.

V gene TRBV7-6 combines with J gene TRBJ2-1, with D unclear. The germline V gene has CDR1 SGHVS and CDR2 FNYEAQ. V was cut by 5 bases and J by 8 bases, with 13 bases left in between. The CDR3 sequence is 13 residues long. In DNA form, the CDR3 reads TGTGCCAGCAGCCTAAGGACCCAGGATGAGCAGTTCTTC. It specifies CASSLRTQDEQFF.

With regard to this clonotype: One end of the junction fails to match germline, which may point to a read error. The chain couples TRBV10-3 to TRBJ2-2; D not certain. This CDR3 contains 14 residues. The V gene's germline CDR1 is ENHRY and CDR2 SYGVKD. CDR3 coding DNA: TGTGCCATCAGTGGCCATGGGAACTCCGGGGAGCTGTTTTTT. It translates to CAISGHGNSGELFF.

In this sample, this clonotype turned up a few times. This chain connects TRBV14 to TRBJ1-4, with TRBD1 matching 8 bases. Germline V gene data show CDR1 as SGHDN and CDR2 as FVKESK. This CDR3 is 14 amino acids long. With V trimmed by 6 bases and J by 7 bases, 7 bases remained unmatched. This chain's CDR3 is CASSGQGFGEKLFF. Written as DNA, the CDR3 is TGTGCCAGCAGTGGACAGGGTTTCGGTGAAAAACTGTTTTTT.

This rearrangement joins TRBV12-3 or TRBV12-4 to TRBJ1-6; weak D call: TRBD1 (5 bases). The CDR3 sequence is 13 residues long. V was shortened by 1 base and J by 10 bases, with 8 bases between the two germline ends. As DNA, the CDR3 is TGTGCCAGCAGTTTAGGACAGTCATCACCCCTCCACTTT. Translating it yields CASSLGQSSPLHF.

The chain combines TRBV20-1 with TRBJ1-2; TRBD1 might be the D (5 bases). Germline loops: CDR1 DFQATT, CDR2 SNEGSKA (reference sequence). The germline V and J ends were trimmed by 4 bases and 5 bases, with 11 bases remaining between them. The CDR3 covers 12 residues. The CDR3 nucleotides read TGCAGTGCTACTCGACAGATTTATGGCTACACCTTC. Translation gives CSATRQIYGYTF.

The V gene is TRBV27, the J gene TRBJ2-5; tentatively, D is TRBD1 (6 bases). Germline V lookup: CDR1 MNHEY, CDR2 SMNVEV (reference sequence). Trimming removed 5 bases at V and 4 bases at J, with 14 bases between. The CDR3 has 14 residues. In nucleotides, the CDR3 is TGTGCCAGCAGTCCCCTGGGGGCCTCAGAGACCCAGTACTTC. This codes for CASSPLGASETQYF.

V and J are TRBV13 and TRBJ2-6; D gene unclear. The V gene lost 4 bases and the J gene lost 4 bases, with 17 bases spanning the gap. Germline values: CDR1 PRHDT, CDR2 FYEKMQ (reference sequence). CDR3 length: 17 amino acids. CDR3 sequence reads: CASSWEKSLSGANVLTF. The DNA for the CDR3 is TGTGCCAGCAGCTGGGAAAAAAGCCTTTCGGGGGCCAACGTCCTGACTTTC.

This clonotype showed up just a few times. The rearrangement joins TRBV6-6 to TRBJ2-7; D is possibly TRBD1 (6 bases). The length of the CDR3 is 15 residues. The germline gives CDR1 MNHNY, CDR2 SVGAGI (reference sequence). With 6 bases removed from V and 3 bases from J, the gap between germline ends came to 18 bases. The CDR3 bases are TGTGCCAGCAGGGAATACAGGGATGTCCTCTACGAGCAGTACTTC. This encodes CASREYRDVLYEQYF.

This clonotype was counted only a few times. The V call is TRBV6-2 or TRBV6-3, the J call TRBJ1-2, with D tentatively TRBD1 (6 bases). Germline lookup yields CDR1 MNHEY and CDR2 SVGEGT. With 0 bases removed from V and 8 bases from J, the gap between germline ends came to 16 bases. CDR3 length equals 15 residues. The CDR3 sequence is CASSYSGGGRSGYTF. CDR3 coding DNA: TGTGCCAGCAGTTACTCAGGAGGGGGACGTTCGGGCTACACCTTC.